A selection of T cell receptor beta chains follows, all from one sample in a study of shared clonotypes between healthy human individuals. Profiling relied on immunoSEQ multiplex PCR, and the TCRdb table lists in-frame clones only, not all of them. The sample consists of a few million clones, around 95% of them appearing once. Sequenced: naive CD4+ T cells sorted from blood. The source is a man between 18 and 29 years old in good health. CDR3s include the opening cysteine and the closing phenylalanine or tryptophan. Each record gives: D gene, J gene, clone size, V gene, CDR3 protein, CDR3 DNA. A D gene is named only where the DNA matches it firmly. Rows may omit the clone size; those that give it use once, few, many or a size class.

TRBD1	TRBJ1-2	once	TRBV30	CAWGDRGNSGYTF	TGTGCCTGGGGGGACAGGGGAAACTCTGGCTACACCTTC
TRBD1	TRBJ2-4	-	TRBV28	CASTPAAGTGSQNIQYF	TGTGCCAGCACCCCCGCGGCCGGGACAGGCTCCCAAAACATTCAGTACTTC
-	TRBJ1-2	-	TRBV7-3	CASSPHRLGPNYGYTF	TGTGCCAGCAGCCCACATCGGTTAGGCCCCAACTATGGCTACACCTTC
-	TRBJ2-2	-	TRBV7-2	CASSPAGGSTGELFF	TGTGCCAGCAGTCCCGCCGGAGGATCAACCGGGGAGCTGTTTTTT
TRBD1	TRBJ2-7	-	TRBV29-1	CSVAPRQGIGEQYF	TGCAGCGTGGCGCCCCGACAGGGGATCGGCGAGCAGTACTTC
-	TRBJ1-5	-	TRBV6-1	CASTHPKGNQPQHF	TGTGCCAGCACGCACCCAAAGGGCAATCAGCCCCAGCATTTT
TRBD1	TRBJ1-5	-	TRBV19	CASSTSDRGPGQPQHF	TGTGCCAGTAGTACCTCGGACAGGGGACCGGGTCAGCCCCAGCATTTT
TRBD2	TRBJ2-1	-	TRBV5-4	CASSPGTSGGNEQFF	TGTGCCAGCAGCCCAGGGACTAGCGGGGGTAATGAGCAGTTCTTC
TRBD2	TRBJ2-1	-	TRBV18	CASSEAGIYNEQFF	TGTGCCAGCTCAGAAGCGGGGATCTACAATGAGCAGTTCTTC
-	TRBJ1-5	-	TRBV4-3	CASSQDWGNQPQHF	TGCGCCAGCAGCCAAGATTGGGGGAATCAGCCCCAGCATTTT
-	TRBJ2-1	-	TRBV19	CASSIDGSARQFF	TGTGCCAGTAGTATAGACGGGTCAGCCAGGCAGTTCTTC
TRBD2	TRBJ2-7	-	TRBV2	CASSPLGGAYEQYF	TGTGCCAGCAGCCCCTTGGGGGGGGCCTACGAGCAGTACTTC
-	TRBJ1-2	-	TRBV4-1	CASSQAGVTRDDYGYTF	TGCGCCAGCAGCCAAGCGGGGGTTACCAGGGATGACTATGGCTACACCTTC
-	TRBJ1-1	-	TRBV6-1	CASSIWGGLDTEAFF	TGTGCCAGCAGTATCTGGGGGGGCTTGGACACTGAAGCTTTCTTT
-	TRBJ1-4	-	TRBV14	CASSPTGATNEKLFF	TGTGCCAGCAGCCCTACAGGAGCAACTAATGAAAAACTGTTTTTT
TRBD1	TRBJ2-1	-	TRBV18	CASSLQTGQEQFF	TGTGCCAGCTCACTCCAGACAGGGCAGGAGCAGTTCTTC
-	TRBJ2-7	-	TRBV5-4	CASSLADGNEQYF	TGTGCCAGCAGCTTGGCCGACGGGAACGAGCAGTACTTC
-	TRBJ2-6	-	TRBV29-1	CSVLRTPRYGGGSSGANVLTF	TGCAGCGTCCTGCGAACCCCCAGGTATGGCGGAGGAAGCTCTGGGGCCAACGTCCTGACTTTC
-	TRBJ1-5	-	TRBV5-5	CASSPQYTDQPQHF	TGTGCCAGCAGCCCCCAATACACAGATCAGCCCCAGCATTTT
TRBD1	TRBJ1-2	-	TRBV5-6	CASSLGQGANGYTF	TGTGCCAGCAGCTTAGGACAGGGGGCCAATGGCTACACCTTC
-	TRBJ2-2	-	TRBV28	CASSHPSGFDTGELFF	TGTGCCAGCAGCCATCCGTCCGGGTTCGACACCGGGGAGCTGTTTTTT
TRBD2	TRBJ2-1	-	TRBV14	CASSPGLAGGNEQFF	TGTGCCAGCAGCCCCGGACTAGCGGGGGGTAATGAGCAGTTCTTC
-	TRBJ1-2	-	TRBV7-9	CASSFQGSSINYGYTF	TGTGCCAGCAGCTTTCAGGGTTCTTCCATTAACTATGGCTACACCTTC
-	TRBJ1-5	-	TRBV6-1	CAGQRGNQPQHF	TGTGCCGGACAGCGAGGCAATCAGCCCCAGCATTTT
-	TRBJ1-1	-	TRBV5-4	CASSLVERNTEAFF	TGTGCCAGCAGCTTGGTGGAGAGGAACACTGAAGCTTTCTTT
-	TRBJ1-5	-	TRBV28	CASSLSRRSNQPQHF	TGTGCCAGCAGTTTATCCCGGCGGAGCAATCAGCCCCAGCATTTT
-	TRBJ1-1	-	TRBV5-1	CASSPRDRF	TGCGCCAGCAGCCCCCGGGACCGCTTT
-	TRBJ2-5	-	TRBV10-3	CAISEYERETQYF	TGTGCCATCAGTGAGTATGAGAGAGAGACCCAGTACTTC
TRBD1	TRBJ2-5	-	TRBV5-1	CASSPQGVQETQYF	TGCGCCAGCAGCCCTCAGGGGGTACAAGAGACCCAGTACTTC
-	TRBJ2-1	-	TRBV7-2	CASSLARDPGYNEQFF	TGTGCCAGCAGCTTAGCCCGGGACCCTGGGTACAATGAGCAGTTCTTC
TRBD2	TRBJ2-2	few	TRBV9	CASSATGLVIGELFF	TGTGCCAGCAGCGCAACGGGACTAGTTATCGGGGAGCTGTTTTTT
-	TRBJ1-1	-	TRBV28	CASSLLSLGAFF	TGTGCCAGCAGTCTCCTATCTTTGGGGGCTTTCTTT
TRBD1	TRBJ2-3	once	TRBV10-3	CAIQQGSTDTQYF	TGTGCCATCCAACAGGGGAGCACAGATACGCAGTATTTT
TRBD2	TRBJ2-1	-	TRBV15	CATSSLGLAGANEQFF	TGTGCCACCAGCAGCCTGGGGCTAGCGGGGGCCAATGAGCAGTTCTTC
TRBD2	TRBJ2-2	-	TRBV10-1	CARVSGLAGGTSNTGELFF	TGCGCCAGGGTATCGGGACTAGCGGGAGGGACCTCGAACACCGGGGAGCTGTTTTTT
TRBD2	TRBJ2-7	-	TRBV5-1	CASRLTSGVPEQYF	TGCGCCAGCAGATTGACTAGCGGGGTCCCCGAGCAGTACTTC
TRBD1	TRBJ2-7	-	TRBV28	CATAGGDRGHEQYF	TGTGCCACCGCGGGGGGGGACAGGGGGCACGAGCAGTACTTC
TRBD1	TRBJ1-1	-	TRBV5-4	CASSRDRGAEAFF	TGTGCCAGCAGTAGGGACAGGGGCGCTGAAGCTTTCTTT
TRBD2	TRBJ2-7	-	TRBV5-1	CASSLGSGSVYEQYF	TGCGCCAGCAGCTTAGGTAGCGGGAGCGTTTACGAGCAGTACTTC
TRBD1	TRBJ1-5	-	TRBV6-1	CASREQGTGPYSNQPQHF	TGTGCCAGCAGGGAACAGGGGACGGGGCCTTATAGCAATCAGCCCCAGCATTTT
TRBD2	TRBJ2-3	once	TRBV5-1	CASSSYYSGDFIDTQYF	TGCGCCAGCAGCTCCTATTACAGCGGGGACTTCATAGATACGCAGTATTTT
-	TRBJ1-6	-	TRBV6-5	CASSLSTGPLHF	TGTGCCAGCAGTTTATCGACGGGACCCCTCCACTTT
-	TRBJ2-1	-	TRBV11-2	CASSLDRGGGEQFF	TGTGCCAGCAGCTTAGATAGGGGCGGAGGTGAGCAGTTCTTC
TRBD1	TRBJ1-2	-	TRBV6-1	CASSVQGTGSYGYTF	TGTGCCAGCAGTGTCCAAGGGACAGGGTCCTATGGCTACACCTTC
TRBD2	TRBJ2-7	-	TRBV19	CASSGLGYEQYF	TGTGCCAGTAGCGGACTAGGCTACGAGCAGTACTTC
-	TRBJ2-7	-	TRBV2	CASLRQVVSYEQYF	TGTGCCTCCCTGCGGCAGGTCGTCTCCTACGAGCAGTACTTC
TRBD2	TRBJ2-7	-	TRBV28	CASSRVAQRGGRRYEQYF	TGTGCCAGCAGTCGAGTGGCTCAGCGGGGGGGCCGAAGATACGAGCAGTACTTC
-	TRBJ1-6	few	TRBV13	CASTPPPLHF	TGTGCCAGCACCCCCCCACCCCTCCACTTT
-	TRBJ2-1	-	TRBV11-2	CASSLDRQSFYNEQFF	TGTGCCAGCAGCTTAGATCGACAGTCTTTTTACAATGAGCAGTTCTTC
-	TRBJ2-7	-	TRBV11-2	CASTRGSEQYF	TGTGCCAGCACCCGAGGGAGCGAGCAGTACTTC
TRBD1	TRBJ2-3	-	TRBV10-1	CASSAGGSTDTQYF	TGCGCCAGCAGTGCAGGGGGTAGCACAGATACGCAGTATTTT
TRBD1	TRBJ1-2	-	TRBV5-4	CASSLAGQGQAYGYTF	TGTGCCAGCAGCTTGGCTGGACAGGGGCAAGCCTATGGCTACACCTTC
TRBD1	TRBJ2-1	-	TRBV5-4	CASRGDRVTYNEQFF	TGTGCCAGCAGGGGGGACAGGGTCACCTACAATGAGCAGTTCTTC
TRBD2	TRBJ2-7	few	TRBV28	CASSLGGAGLSLYF	TGTGCCAGCAGTTTGGGGGGAGCGGGGCTAAGCTTGTACTTC
TRBD1	TRBJ2-7	once	TRBV19	CASSSQGAYEQYF	TGTGCCAGTAGTTCTCAGGGGGCCTACGAGCAGTACTTC
-	TRBJ2-7	few	TRBV6-1	CASSDTIGTKTYEQYF	TGTGCCAGCAGTGATACGATCGGGACAAAGACCTACGAGCAGTACTTC
-	TRBJ2-2	-	TRBV2	CASRRLHNTGELFF	TGTGCCAGCAGGAGACTACACAACACCGGGGAGCTGTTTTTT